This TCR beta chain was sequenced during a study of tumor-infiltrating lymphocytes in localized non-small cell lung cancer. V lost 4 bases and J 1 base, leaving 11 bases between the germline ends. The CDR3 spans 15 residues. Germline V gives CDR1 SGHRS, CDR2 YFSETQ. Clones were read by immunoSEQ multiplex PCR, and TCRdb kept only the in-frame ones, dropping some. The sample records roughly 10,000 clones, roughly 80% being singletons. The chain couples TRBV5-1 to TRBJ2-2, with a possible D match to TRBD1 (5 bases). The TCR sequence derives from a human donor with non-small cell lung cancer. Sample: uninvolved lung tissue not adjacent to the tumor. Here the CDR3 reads CASSPRTKNTGELFF. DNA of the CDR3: TGCGCCAGCAGCCCCCGGACAAAGAACACCGGGGAGCTGTTTTTT.